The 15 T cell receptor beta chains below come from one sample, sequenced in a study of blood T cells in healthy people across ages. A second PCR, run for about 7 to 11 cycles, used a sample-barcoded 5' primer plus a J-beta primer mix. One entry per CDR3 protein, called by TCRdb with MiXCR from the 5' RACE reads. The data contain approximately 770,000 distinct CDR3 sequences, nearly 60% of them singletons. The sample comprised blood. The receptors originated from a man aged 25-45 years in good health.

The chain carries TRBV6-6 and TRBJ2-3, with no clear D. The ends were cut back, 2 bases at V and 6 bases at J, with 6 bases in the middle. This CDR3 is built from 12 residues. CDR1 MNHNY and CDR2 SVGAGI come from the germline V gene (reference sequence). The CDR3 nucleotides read TGTGCCAGCAGTTACGGTTTTGATACGCAGTATTTT. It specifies CASSYGFDTQYF.

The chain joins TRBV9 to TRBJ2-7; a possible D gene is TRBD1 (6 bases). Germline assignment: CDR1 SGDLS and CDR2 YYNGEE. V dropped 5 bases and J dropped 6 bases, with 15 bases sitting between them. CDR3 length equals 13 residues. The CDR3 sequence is CASSAKRDTEQYF. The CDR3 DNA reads TGTGCCAGCAGTGCCAAACGGGACACCGAGCAGTACTTC.

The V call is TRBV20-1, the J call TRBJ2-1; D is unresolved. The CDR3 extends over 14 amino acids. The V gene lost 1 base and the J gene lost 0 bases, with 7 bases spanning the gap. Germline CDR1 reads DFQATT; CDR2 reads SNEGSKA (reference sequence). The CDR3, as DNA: TGCAGTGCTAGAGGCCAGAACTCCTACAATGAGCAGTTCTTC. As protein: CSARGQNSYNEQFF.

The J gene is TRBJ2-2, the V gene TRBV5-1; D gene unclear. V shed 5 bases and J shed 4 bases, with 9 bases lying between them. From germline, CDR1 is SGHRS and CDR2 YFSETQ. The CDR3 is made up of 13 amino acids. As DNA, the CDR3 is TGCGCCAGCAGATCAAGAATCACCGGGGAGCTGTTTTTT. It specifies CASRSRITGELFF.

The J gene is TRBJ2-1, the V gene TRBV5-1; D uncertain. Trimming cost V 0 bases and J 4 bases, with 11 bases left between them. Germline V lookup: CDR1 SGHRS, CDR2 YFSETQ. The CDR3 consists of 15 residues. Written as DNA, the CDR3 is TGCGCCAGCAGCTTGGACAAACCTATATACAATGAGCAGTTCTTC. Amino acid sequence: CASSLDKPIYNEQFF.

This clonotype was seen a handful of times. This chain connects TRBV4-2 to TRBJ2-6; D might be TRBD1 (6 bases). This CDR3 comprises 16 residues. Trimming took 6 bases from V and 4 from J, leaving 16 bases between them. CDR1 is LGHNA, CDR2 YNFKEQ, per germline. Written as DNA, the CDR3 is TGTGCCAGCAGTCAGACTACAGGGTTGGGGGCCAACGTCCTGACTTTC. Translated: CASSQTTGLGANVLTF.

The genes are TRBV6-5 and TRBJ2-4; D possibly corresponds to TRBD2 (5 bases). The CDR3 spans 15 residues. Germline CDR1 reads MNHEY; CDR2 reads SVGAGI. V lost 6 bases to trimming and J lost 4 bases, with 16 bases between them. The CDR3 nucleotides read TGTGCCAGCAGGCCTACTAGTCCCATTAAAAACATTCAGTACTTC. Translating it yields CASRPTSPIKNIQYF.

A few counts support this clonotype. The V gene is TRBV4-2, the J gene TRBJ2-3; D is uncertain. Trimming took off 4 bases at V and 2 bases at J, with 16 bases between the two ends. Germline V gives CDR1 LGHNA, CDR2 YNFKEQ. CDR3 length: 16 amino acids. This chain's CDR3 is CASSPHFGPTTDTQYF. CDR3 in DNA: TGTGCCAGCAGCCCCCACTTTGGGCCCACCACAGATACGCAGTATTTT.

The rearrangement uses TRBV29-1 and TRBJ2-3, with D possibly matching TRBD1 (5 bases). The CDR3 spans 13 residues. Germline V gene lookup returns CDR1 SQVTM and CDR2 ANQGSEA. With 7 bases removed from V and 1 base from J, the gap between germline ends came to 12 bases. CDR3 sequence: CSAFRVGTDTQYF. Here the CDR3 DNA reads TGCAGCGCATTCAGGGTTGGCACAGATACGCAGTATTTT.

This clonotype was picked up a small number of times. The CDR3 region has the DNA TGTGCCAGCAGCTTCTACAGGGTTCGGTCTGGTGGCTACACCTTC. Protein product: CASSFYRVRSGGYTF. The chain is built from TRBV7-2 and TRBJ1-2; tentatively, D is TRBD1 (6 bases). The CDR3 is 15 residues long. Trimming left V 3 bases short and J 7 bases short, with 18 bases between. The germline CDR1 and CDR2 sequences are SGHTA and FQGNSA.

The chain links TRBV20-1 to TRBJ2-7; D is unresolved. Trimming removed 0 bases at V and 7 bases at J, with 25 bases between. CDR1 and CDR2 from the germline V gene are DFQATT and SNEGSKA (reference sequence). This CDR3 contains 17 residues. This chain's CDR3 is CSARDRMGYGSLREQYF. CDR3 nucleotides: TGCAGTGCTAGAGATAGGATGGGGTATGGCTCCCTACGAGAGCAGTACTTC.

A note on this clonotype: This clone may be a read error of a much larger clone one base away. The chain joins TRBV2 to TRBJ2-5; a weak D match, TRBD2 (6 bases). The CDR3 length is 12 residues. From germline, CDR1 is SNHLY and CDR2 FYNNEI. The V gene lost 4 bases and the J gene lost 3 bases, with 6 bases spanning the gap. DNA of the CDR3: TGTGCCAGCAGTGGCGGGGAAGAGACCCAGTACTTC. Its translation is CASSGGEETQYF.

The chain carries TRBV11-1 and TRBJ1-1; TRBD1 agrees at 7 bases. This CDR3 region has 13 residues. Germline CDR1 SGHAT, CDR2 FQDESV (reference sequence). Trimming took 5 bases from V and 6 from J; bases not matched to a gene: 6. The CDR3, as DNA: TGTGCCAGCAGCCGGACAGGAGGCGCTGAAGCTTTCTTT. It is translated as CASSRTGGAEAFF.

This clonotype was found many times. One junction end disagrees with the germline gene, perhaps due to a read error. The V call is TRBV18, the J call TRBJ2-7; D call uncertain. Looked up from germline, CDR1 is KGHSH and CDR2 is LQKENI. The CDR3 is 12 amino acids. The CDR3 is CASAPEGYEQYF. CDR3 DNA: TGTGCCAGCGCACCAGAAGGCTACGAGCAGTACTTC. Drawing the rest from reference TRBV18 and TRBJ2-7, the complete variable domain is NAGVMQNPRHLVRRRGQEARLRCSPMKGHSHVYWYRQLPEEGLKFMVYLQKENIIDESGMPKERFSAEFPKEGPSILRIQQVVRGDSAAYFCASAPEGYEQYFGPGTRLTVT.

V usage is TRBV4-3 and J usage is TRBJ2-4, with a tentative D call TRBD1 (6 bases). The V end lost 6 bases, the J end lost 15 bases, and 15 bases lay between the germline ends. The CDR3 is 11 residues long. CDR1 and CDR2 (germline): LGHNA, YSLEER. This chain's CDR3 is CASRDRTERYF. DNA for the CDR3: TGCGCCAGCAGGGATCGGACAGAGCGGTACTTC.